This is a list of T cell receptor beta chains from one sample in a study of read filtering for tumor transcriptome and immune sequencing. Each CDR3 protein is one row after TCRdb ran MiXCR on the reads. The table records 50,000 or so distinct CDR3 sequences, more than 10% of them present only once. The sample consisted of a population of CD138-negative cells sorted from bone marrow. These receptors were taken from a donor over 35 with multiple myeloma. CDR3s include the opening cysteine and the closing phenylalanine or tryptophan. D genes are given only for firm matches. Clone size reads once, few, many, or a class if the clone is expanded.

cdr3_aa: CAISESGQGFTEAFF; cdr3_nt: TGTGCCATCAGTGAATCGGGACAGGGATTCACTGAAGCTTTCTTT; v_call: TRBV10-3; j_call: TRBJ1-1; d_call: TRBD1; clone_size: few
cdr3_aa: CASSSRTGRNTGELFF; cdr3_nt: TGTGCCAGTAGTTCTCGGACAGGTCGAAACACCGGGGAGCTGTTTTTT; v_call: TRBV19; j_call: TRBJ2-2; d_call: TRBD1; clone_size: many
cdr3_aa: CASRVGASDTEAFF; cdr3_nt: TGTGCCAGCAGAGTCGGGGCGTCTGACACTGAAGCTTTCTTT; v_call: TRBV12-3/TRBV12-4; j_call: TRBJ1-1; d_call: .; clone_size: many
cdr3_aa: CASSLGLRNQPQHF; cdr3_nt: TGTGCCAGCAGCTTAGGCCTCAGGAATCAGCCCCAGCATTTT; v_call: TRBV13; j_call: TRBJ1-5; d_call: .; clone_size: many
cdr3_aa: CASSSPGQGSFSGDTIYF; cdr3_nt: TGTGCCAGCAGCTCCCCGGGACAGGGTTCCTTCTCTGGAGACACCATATATTTT; v_call: TRBV7-6; j_call: TRBJ1-3; d_call: TRBD1; clone_size: few
cdr3_aa: CSVGDPPQETQYF; cdr3_nt: TGCAGCGTAGGGGACCCCCCACAAGAGACCCAGTACTTC; v_call: TRBV29-1; j_call: TRBJ2-5; d_call: .; clone_size: many
cdr3_aa: CASSQADRVGTDTQYF; cdr3_nt: TGCGCCAGCAGCCAGGCTGACAGGGTTGGCACAGATACGCAGTATTTT; v_call: TRBV4-3; j_call: TRBJ2-3; d_call: TRBD1; clone_size: many
cdr3_aa: CATGDSYNEQFF; cdr3_nt: TGTGCCACGGGGGACTCCTACAATGAGCAGTTCTTC; v_call: TRBV5-8; j_call: TRBJ2-1; d_call: .; clone_size: many
cdr3_aa: CSVDKNTEAFF; cdr3_nt: TGCAGCGTTGACAAGAACACTGAAGCTTTCTTT; v_call: TRBV29-1; j_call: TRBJ1-1; d_call: .; clone_size: many
cdr3_aa: CASTVGQGKTGELFF; cdr3_nt: TGTGCCAGCACAGTGGGACAGGGGAAAACCGGGGAGCTGTTTTTT; v_call: TRBV6-1; j_call: TRBJ2-2; d_call: TRBD1; clone_size: many
cdr3_aa: CASMSGSVSDTQYF; cdr3_nt: TGTGCCAGCATGAGCGGGAGTGTGTCAGATACGCAGTATTTT; v_call: TRBV28; j_call: TRBJ2-3; d_call: TRBD2; clone_size: many